The clone carrying this T cell receptor beta chain was counted between two and nine times. How the authors handled the data: It was from reference gene primer amplification that nucleated cell counts were estimated. Sequencing used immunoSEQ multiplex PCR; TCRdb keeps in-frame clones, though not all of them. V and J calls and clone size are copied from that table; D and trimming were computed from the DNA. The repertoire holds more than 300,000 clones, with roughly 80% as singletons. In germline, CDR1 is SGDLS, CDR2 YYNGEE. With 2 bases clipped from V and 7 bases from J, the junction kept 2 bases outside the gene matches. This CDR3 spans 14 amino acids. This entry is derived from a study of blood T cell repertoires in COVID-19. Study at large: The United States, Italy and Spain supplied acute and convalescent COVID-19 samples.

The sample consisted of PBMCs or T cells enriched from blood (not recorded which). This sequence joins TRBV9 and TRBJ1-6; TRBD1 matches 8 bases. This clonotype was sampled from a woman aged 45-65 years who had recovered from COVID-19. Written as DNA, the CDR3 is TGTGCCAGCAGCGTCCGGACAGGGAATTCACCCCTCCACTTT. It encodes CASSVRTGNSPLHF.